The 29 T cell receptor beta chains below come from one sample, sequenced in a study of cytomegalovirus exposure and HLA in healthy donors. 13 Jbeta primers and 60 Vbeta primers were used for the PCR. Assay: immunoSEQ multiplex PCR; the TCRdb copy retains only in-frame clones and omits some. The table lists 130,000 or so clones, about 8.5% of them singletons, with 4.5% to 6% in the top ten. Sequencing input: PBMCs. The receptor source for this set is a middle-aged man in good health and CMV-seronegative.

The chain combines TRBV7-2 with TRBJ2-3; unclear D gene. This CDR3 has 15 residues. The ends were cut back, 1 base at V and 0 bases at J, with 8 bases in the middle. Germline values: CDR1 SGHTA, CDR2 FQGNSA. The CDR3 loop is CASSLVTESTDTQYF. The CDR3 bases are TGTGCCAGCAGCTTAGTAACAGAGAGCACAGATACGCAGTATTTT. Supplemented by reference TRBV7-2 and TRBJ2-3, the full variable domain reads GAGVSQSPSNKVTEKGKDVELRCDPISGHTALYWYRQSLGQGLEFLIYFQGNSAPDKSGLPSDRFSAERTGGSVSTLTIQRTQQEDSAVYLCASSLVTESTDTQYFGPGTRLTVL.

The chain joins TRBV19 to TRBJ2-2; perhaps TRBD1 as D (7 bases). The germline gives CDR1 LNHDA, CDR2 SQIVND (reference sequence). The V end lost 5 bases, the J end lost 6 bases, and 16 bases lay between the germline ends. The CDR3 loop spans 15 amino acids. The CDR3 nucleotides read TGTGCCAGTAGTCGCGGGACAGATAGGGCCGGGGAGCTGTTTTTT. This gives the protein CASSRGTDRAGELFF.

This clone was observed a few times. The chain has TRBV29-1 and TRBJ1-1; D gene ambiguous. Trimming cost V 4 bases and J 0 bases, with 15 bases left between them. CDR3 length equals 15 residues. Germline V CDR1 and CDR2: SQVTM, ANQGSEA. The CDR3 loop is CSVGIEPTMNTEAFF. The CDR3 DNA reads TGCAGCGTTGGTATCGAACCGACTATGAACACTGAAGCTTTCTTT.

The gene calls are TRBV5-1 and TRBJ1-3; no clear D. The CDR3 spans 13 residues. Germline V lookup: CDR1 SGHRS, CDR2 YFSETQ. With 6 bases removed from V and 0 bases from J, the gap between germline ends came to 7 bases. This chain's CDR3 is CASTPNSGNTIYF. The CDR3 DNA is TGCGCCAGCACCCCCAACTCTGGAAACACCATATATTTT. The full variable domain, with the rest looked up from reference TRBV5-1 and TRBJ1-3, is KAGVTQTPRYLIKTRGQQVTLSCSPISGHRSVSWYQQTPGQGLQFLFEYFSETQRNKGNFPGRFSGRQFSNSRSEMNVSTLELGDSALYLCASTPNSGNTIYFGEGSWLTVV.

V gene TRBV6-1 combines with J gene TRBJ2-7, with 7 bases lining up with TRBD1. Germline values: CDR1 MNHNS, CDR2 SASEGT. The CDR3 sequence is 15 residues long. J lost 2 bases, V lost 2 bases, and 6 bases had no gene match. CDR3 DNA: TGTGCCAGCAGTGAATTACAGGGGCTTACCTACGAGCAGTACTTC. As protein: CASSELQGLTYEQYF.

V and J are TRBV5-4 and TRBJ2-7; no clear D. Trimming left V 2 bases short and J 1 base short, with 10 bases between. This CDR3 is built from 14 residues. The germline V gene has CDR1 SGHNT and CDR2 YYREEE (reference sequence). CDR3 protein: CASSFQAHSYEQYF. The CDR3, as DNA: TGTGCCAGCAGCTTCCAGGCGCATTCCTACGAGCAGTACTTC.

This clone has more than one count but fewer than ten. The chain carries TRBV7-9 and TRBJ1-1; 7 bases are shared with TRBD1. CDR3 size: 15 residues. Losses at the gene ends were 3 bases for V and 0 bases for J; bases not matched to a gene: 4. CDR1 is SEHNR, CDR2 FQNEAQ, per germline (reference sequence). CDR3 coding DNA: TGTGCCAGCAGCTTGGGACAGCTCATGAACACTGAAGCTTTCTTT. The encoded protein is CASSLGQLMNTEAFF.

This rearrangement joins TRBV7-9 to TRBJ2-7, with D tentatively TRBD2 (5 bases). V was shortened by 1 base and J by 0 bases, with 10 bases between the two germline ends. This CDR3 spans 15 amino acids. From germline, CDR1 is SEHNR and CDR2 FQNEAQ (reference sequence). CDR3 sequence: CASSLGVGSSYEQYF. In nucleotides, the CDR3 is TGTGCCAGCAGCTTAGGAGTGGGGAGCTCCTACGAGCAGTACTTC.

The rearrangement links TRBV6-6 to TRBJ2-3; 7 bases line up with TRBD2. The CDR3 totals 16 residues. Germline-derived CDR1 and CDR2 are MNHNY and SVGAGI (reference sequence). J gave up 1 base and V 7 bases, and 11 bases lay outside the gene matches. This chain's CDR3 is CASNPLSGVRTDTQYF. The CDR3 DNA follows: TGTGCCAGCAACCCCCTAAGCGGGGTTCGCACAGATACGCAGTATTTT.

The chain has TRBV28 and TRBJ1-2; D is unresolved. V shed 1 base and J shed 7 bases, with 16 bases lying between them. Looked up from germline, CDR1 is MDHEN and CDR2 is SYDVKM. This CDR3 comprises 15 residues. DNA of the CDR3: TGTGCCAGCAGTTTATTGAGGCGTACGTCGGCTGGCTACACCTTC. Protein sequence: CASSLLRRTSAGYTF.

The chain uses TRBV7-2 and TRBJ2-5, with TRBD2 matching over 7 bases. The CDR3 length is 15 residues. Looked up from germline, CDR1 is SGHTA and CDR2 is FQGNSA. With 2 bases clipped from V and 3 bases from J, the junction kept 6 bases outside the gene matches. CDR3 DNA: TGTGCCAGCAGCTTAAATGGGGGGAGGGAAGAGACCCAGTACTTC. As protein: CASSLNGGREETQYF.

V is TRBV5-1 and J is TRBJ2-2, with D perhaps matching TRBD1 (5 bases). V gave up 0 bases and J gave up 6 bases, with 9 bases separating them. There are 14 residues in the CDR3. The germline V gene has CDR1 SGHRS and CDR2 YFSETQ. This chain's CDR3 is CASSLGIGAGELFF. The DNA of the CDR3 is TGCGCCAGCAGCTTGGGAATAGGGGCCGGGGAGCTGTTTTTT. The entire variable domain, with the rest obtained from reference TRBV5-1 and TRBJ2-2, is as follows: KAGVTQTPRYLIKTRGQQVTLSCSPISGHRSVSWYQQTPGQGLQFLFEYFSETQRNKGNFPGRFSGRQFSNSRSEMNVSTLELGDSALYLCASSLGIGAGELFFGEGSRLTVL.

This clone has a handful of counts. The chain uses TRBV2 and TRBJ1-6; D uncertain. The CDR3 spans 13 residues. Germline V gives CDR1 SNHLY, CDR2 FYNNEI. The V end lost 11 bases, the J end lost 2 bases, and 10 bases lay between the germline ends. CDR3 coding DNA: TGTGCCGGCCGGGAGGCCTATAATTCACCCCTCCACTTT. Translating gives CAGREAYNSPLHF.

This clone appeared a few times. Here the CDR3 DNA reads TGTGCCAGCAGCGTCAGGGATGTGGAGTTGACAGATACGCAGTATTTT. Protein: CASSVRDVELTDTQYF. V is TRBV5-6 and J is TRBJ2-3; weak D call: TRBD1 (5 bases). Germline-derived CDR1 and CDR2 are SGHDT and YYEEEE. This CDR3 region has 16 residues. The V end was cut by 4 bases, the J end by 3 bases, with 18 bases between.

The chain links TRBV30 to TRBJ1-4, with D possibly being TRBD1 (5 bases). The length of the CDR3 is 16 residues. CDR1 and CDR2 from the germline V gene are GTSNPN and SVGIG (reference sequence). V lost 0 bases to trimming and J lost 0 bases, with 11 bases between them. CDR3 in DNA: TGTGCCTGGAGTGTCTACAGGTCTGCAACTAATGAAAAACTGTTTTTT. Its protein product is CAWSVYRSATNEKLFF.

This clone was detected a few times. This chain connects TRBV30 to TRBJ1-1; D gene uncertain. Trimming cost V 3 bases and J 8 bases, with 13 bases left between them. CDR3 length: 12 residues. CDR1 is GTSNPN, CDR2 SVGIG, per germline (reference sequence). The CDR3 sequence is CAWRTPGIEAFF. CDR3 nucleotides: TGTGCCTGGAGGACTCCCGGGATCGAAGCTTTCTTT.

V gene TRBV6-4 combines with J gene TRBJ2-5; 9 bases are a match to TRBD2. The CDR3 is 16 amino acids. V trimming: 6 bases; J trimming: 6 bases; junction bases outside the gene matches: 14. Per the germline V gene, CDR1 is MRHNA and CDR2 is SNTAGT. The chain's CDR3 is CASRVTSGGPLQTQYF. The CDR3 nucleotides read TGTGCCAGCAGAGTCACGAGCGGGGGGCCTCTCCAGACCCAGTACTTC.

The V call is TRBV7-2, the J call TRBJ2-1, with D perhaps TRBD1 (6 bases). From germline, CDR1 is SGHTA and CDR2 FQGNSA. With 4 bases removed from V and 0 bases from J, the gap between germline ends came to 16 bases. The length of the CDR3 is 17 residues. DNA for the CDR3: TGTGCCAGCAGCTCAGGACAGATCTCTAGCTCCTACAATGAGCAGTTCTTC. Its protein is CASSSGQISSSYNEQFF.

CDR3 nucleotide sequence: TGTGCCAGCAGCCCGGACAACGGAAACACCATATATTTT. Translating gives CASSPDNGNTIYF. The rearrangement uses TRBV5-4 and TRBJ1-3; D perhaps matches TRBD1 (5 bases). CDR3 length equals 13 residues. Germline V gene lookup returns CDR1 SGHNT and CDR2 YYREEE (reference sequence). V was trimmed by 4 bases and J by 4 bases, leaving 9 bases between them.

This clone was seen a handful of times. This chain uses TRBV19 with TRBJ2-3, with D possibly matching TRBD1 (6 bases). Germline values: CDR1 LNHDA, CDR2 SQIVND (reference sequence). The CDR3 length is 15 residues. The V end was cut by 6 bases, the J end by 4 bases, with 17 bases between. For the CDR3, the DNA is TGTGCCAGTAGCCTCAGGGGCCACGGCGCAGATACGCAGTATTTT. Translation: CASSLRGHGADTQYF.

There are a few counts of this clone. The chain combines TRBV6-5 with TRBJ2-7; weak D call: TRBD1 (5 bases). CDR1 and CDR2 from the germline V gene are MNHEY and SVGAGI. The CDR3 totals 15 residues. V lost 9 bases and J lost 1, with 19 bases in between. This CDR3 reads CASILRAGLSYEQYF. CDR3 in DNA: TGTGCCAGTATCCTCCGGGCAGGGCTATCCTACGAGCAGTACTTC.

The table lists this clone with a few counts. The chain employs TRBV5-1 and TRBJ1-5; 7 bases line up with TRBD1. After removal of 4 bases from V and 4 bases from J, the junction contained 5 bases not matched to a gene. Germline V CDR1 and CDR2: SGHRS, YFSETQ. The CDR3 contains 14 residues. The chain's CDR3 is CASSPGTENQPQHF. The CDR3 DNA follows: TGCGCCAGCAGCCCCGGGACAGAAAATCAGCCCCAGCATTTT.

Only a few counts were recorded for this clone. The V gene is TRBV19, the J gene TRBJ2-6; 8 bases agree with TRBD1. Trimming cost V 6 bases and J 0 bases; bases outside gene matches: 7. Looked up from germline, CDR1 is LNHDA and CDR2 is SQIVND (reference sequence). The CDR3 consists of 17 residues. CDR3 DNA: TGTGCCAGTAGGCCCCGGGACAGGAGCTCTGGGGCCAACGTCCTGACTTTC. Its protein is CASRPRDRSSGANVLTF.

This chain uses TRBV7-8 with TRBJ2-2; 7 nucleotides agree with TRBD1. CDR1 is SGHVS, CDR2 FQNEAQ, per germline. CDR3 length: 14 residues. The ends lost 5 bases at V and 4 bases at J; junction bases unmatched: 4. The chain's CDR3 is CASSDRVRTGELFF. The CDR3 DNA follows: TGTGCCAGCAGCGACAGGGTGCGCACCGGGGAGCTGTTTTTT.

This clone has a handful of counts. The CDR3 is CASSQDGILSYEQYF. The CDR3 nucleotides read TGCGCCAGCAGCCAAGATGGCATCCTCTCCTACGAGCAGTACTTC. V usage is TRBV4-1 and J usage is TRBJ2-7; D ambiguous. Germline CDR1 is MGHRA and CDR2 is YSYEKL. The CDR3 has 15 residues. V was cut by 0 bases and J by 0 bases, with 9 bases left in between.

The table lists this clone with a few counts. This sequence joins TRBV7-6 and TRBJ2-3; D is ambiguous. The germline V and J ends were trimmed by 5 bases and 5 bases, with 11 bases remaining between them. The CDR3 is made up of 13 amino acids. Germline lookup yields CDR1 SGHVS and CDR2 FNYEAQ. The CDR3 sequence: CASSHFSRDTQYF. The CDR3 nucleotides read TGTGCCAGCAGCCATTTTAGTCGAGATACGCAGTATTTT.

The chain joins TRBV5-1 to TRBJ1-2; weak D call: TRBD1 (5 bases). CDR3 size: 13 residues. Germline values: CDR1 SGHRS, CDR2 YFSETQ. V was shortened by 4 bases and J by 6 bases, with 13 bases between the two germline ends. The CDR3 spells CASSPRGVDGYTF. CDR3 coding DNA: TGCGCCAGCAGCCCTCGGGGGGTGGATGGCTACACCTTC.

This clone was seen more than once but under ten times. This chain links TRBV5-4 with TRBJ2-2; TRBD1 might be the D (6 bases). Germline V gene sequence: CDR1 SGHNT, CDR2 YYREEE (reference sequence). The CDR3 sequence is 13 residues long. Trimming pared 5 bases from V and 7 bases from J, leaving 12 bases between. The CDR3 loop reads CASRQGSDGELFF. CDR3 bases: TGTGCCAGCAGGCAGGGGTCCGACGGGGAGCTGTTTTTT. The entire variable domain, with the rest obtained from reference TRBV5-4 and TRBJ2-2, is as follows: ETGVTQSPTHLIKTRGQQVTLRCSSQSGHNTVSWYQQALGQGPQFIFQYYREEENGRGNFPPRFSGLQFPNYSSELNVNALELDDSALYLCASRQGSDGELFFGEGSRLTVL.

Only a few counts were recorded for this clone. The V gene is TRBV5-4, the J gene TRBJ2-7, with a possible D match to TRBD2 (6 bases). The CDR3 runs 15 residues. Germline lookup yields CDR1 SGHNT and CDR2 YYREEE (reference sequence). The V and J ends lost 0 bases and 3 bases respectively, with 13 bases between them. The CDR3 DNA reads as TGTGCCAGCAGCTTGGATGGCGGGGCCAGCTACGAGCAGTACTTC. It is translated as CASSLDGGASYEQYF.